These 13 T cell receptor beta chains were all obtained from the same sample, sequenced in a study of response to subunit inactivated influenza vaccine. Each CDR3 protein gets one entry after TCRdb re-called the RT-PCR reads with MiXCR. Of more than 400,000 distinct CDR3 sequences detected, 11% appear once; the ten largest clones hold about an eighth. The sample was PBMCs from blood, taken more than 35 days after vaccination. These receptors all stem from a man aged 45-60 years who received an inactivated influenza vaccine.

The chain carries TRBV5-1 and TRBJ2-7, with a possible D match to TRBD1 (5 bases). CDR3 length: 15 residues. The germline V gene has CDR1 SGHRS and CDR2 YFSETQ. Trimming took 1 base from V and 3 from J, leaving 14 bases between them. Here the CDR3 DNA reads TGCGCCAGCAGCTTGAGGGAAGGGGTACTCTACGAGCAGTACTTC. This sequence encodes CASSLREGVLYEQYF.

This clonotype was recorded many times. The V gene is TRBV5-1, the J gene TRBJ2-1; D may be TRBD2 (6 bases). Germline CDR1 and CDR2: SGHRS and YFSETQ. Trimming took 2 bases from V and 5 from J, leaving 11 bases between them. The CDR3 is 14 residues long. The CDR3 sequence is CASSFPRRDNEQFF. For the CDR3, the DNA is TGCGCCAGCAGCTTCCCACGGAGGGACAATGAGCAGTTCTTC.

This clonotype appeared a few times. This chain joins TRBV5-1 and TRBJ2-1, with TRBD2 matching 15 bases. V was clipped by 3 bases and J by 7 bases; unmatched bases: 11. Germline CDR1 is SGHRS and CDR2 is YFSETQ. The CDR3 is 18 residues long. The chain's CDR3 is CASSSGLAGGPSENEQFF. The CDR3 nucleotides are TGCGCCAGCAGCTCCGGACTAGCGGGGGGGCCCTCTGAGAATGAGCAGTTCTTC.

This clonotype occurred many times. CDR3 coding DNA: TGCGCCAGCAGCTTTGGGGGAATACTGTTTTTT. Protein sequence: CASSFGGILFF. J is TRBJ1-4 and V is TRBV5-1; maybe TRBD1 (5 bases). The germline V and J ends were trimmed by 2 bases and 13 bases, with 9 bases remaining between them. From germline, CDR1 is SGHRS and CDR2 YFSETQ. CDR3 length: 11 amino acids.

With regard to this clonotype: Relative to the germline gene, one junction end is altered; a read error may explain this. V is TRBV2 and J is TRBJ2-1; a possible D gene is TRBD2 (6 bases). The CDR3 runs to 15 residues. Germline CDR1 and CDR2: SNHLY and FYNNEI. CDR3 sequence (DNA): TGTGCCACCTACCGGGACTCTAACCCCTACAATGGGCAGTTCTTC. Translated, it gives CATYRDSNPYNGQFF.

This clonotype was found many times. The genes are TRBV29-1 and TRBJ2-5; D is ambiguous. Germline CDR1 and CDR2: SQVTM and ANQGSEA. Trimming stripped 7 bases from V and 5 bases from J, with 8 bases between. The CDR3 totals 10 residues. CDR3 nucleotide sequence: TGCAGCGCCTTCCTCGAGACCCAGTACTTC. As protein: CSAFLETQYF. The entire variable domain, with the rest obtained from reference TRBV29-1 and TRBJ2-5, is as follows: SAVISQKPSRDICQRGTSLTIQCQVDSQVTMMFWYRQQPGQSLTLIATANQGSEATYESGFVIDKFPISRPNLTFSTLTVSNMSPEDSSIYLCSAFLETQYFGPGTRLLVL.

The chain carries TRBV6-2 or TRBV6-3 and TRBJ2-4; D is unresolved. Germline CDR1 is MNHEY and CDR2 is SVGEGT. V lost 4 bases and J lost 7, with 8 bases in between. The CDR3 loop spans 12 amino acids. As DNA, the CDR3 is TGTGCCAGCAGTTCTACGGCGAACATTCAGTACTTC. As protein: CASSSTANIQYF.

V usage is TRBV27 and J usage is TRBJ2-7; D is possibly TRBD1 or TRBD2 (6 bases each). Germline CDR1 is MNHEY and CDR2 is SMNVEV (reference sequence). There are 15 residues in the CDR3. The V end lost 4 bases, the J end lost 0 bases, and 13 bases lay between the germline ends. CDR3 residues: CASSWGAESSYEQYF. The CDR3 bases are TGTGCCAGCAGTTGGGGGGCGGAGAGCTCCTACGAGCAGTACTTC.

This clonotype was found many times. In DNA form, the CDR3 reads TGTGCCAGCAGCCGAGACAGTTACCCCACAGATACGCAGTATTTT. This codes for CASSRDSYPTDTQYF. The chain is built from TRBV6-4 and TRBJ2-3; D is possibly TRBD1 (5 bases). Per germline, CDR1 MRHNA and CDR2 SNTAGT. The CDR3 sequence is 15 residues long. Between the trimmed V and J ends, which lost 6 bases and 2 bases, there was a span of 15 bases.

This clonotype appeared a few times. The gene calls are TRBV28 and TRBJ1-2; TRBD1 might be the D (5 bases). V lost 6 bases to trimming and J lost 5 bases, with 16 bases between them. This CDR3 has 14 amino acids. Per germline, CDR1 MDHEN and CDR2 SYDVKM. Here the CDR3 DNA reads TGTGCCAGCAGCCGGCGGGGGGAAACTTATGGCTACACCTTC. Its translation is CASSRRGETYGYTF.

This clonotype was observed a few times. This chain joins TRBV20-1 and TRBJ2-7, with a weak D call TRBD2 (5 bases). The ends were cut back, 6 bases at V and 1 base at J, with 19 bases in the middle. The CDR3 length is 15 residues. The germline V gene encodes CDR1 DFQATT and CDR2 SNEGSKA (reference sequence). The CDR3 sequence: CSALHGSRGSYEQYF. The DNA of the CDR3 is TGCAGTGCGTTACACGGATCCCGGGGATCCTACGAGCAGTACTTC.

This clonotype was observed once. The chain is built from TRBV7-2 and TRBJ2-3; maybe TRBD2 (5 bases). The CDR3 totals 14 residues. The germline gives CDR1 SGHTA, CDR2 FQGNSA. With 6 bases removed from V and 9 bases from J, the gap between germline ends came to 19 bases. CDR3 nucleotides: TGTGCCAGCAGGCTCCCGGCCCACGGGAACACGCAGTATTTT. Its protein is CASRLPAHGNTQYF.

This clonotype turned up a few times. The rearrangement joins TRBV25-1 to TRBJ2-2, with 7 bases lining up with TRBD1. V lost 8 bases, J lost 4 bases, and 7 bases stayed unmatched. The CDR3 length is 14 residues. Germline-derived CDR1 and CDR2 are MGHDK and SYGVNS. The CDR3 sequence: CASFQSGGTGELFF. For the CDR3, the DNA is TGTGCCAGCTTCCAGTCAGGGGGCACCGGGGAGCTGTTTTTT.